What follows describes a single T cell receptor (beta chain). Its antigen is not known. This specimen comes from a study of shared clonotypes between healthy human individuals. Original handling: ImmunoSEQ sequences covered only the junction and lacked quality scores; filtering therefore differed. Only in-frame clones appear in the TCRdb table, and some are missing; sequencing was by immunoSEQ multiplex PCR. The V and J calls and clone size were taken over from that table, and D and trimming were inferred from the DNA. The sample holds about 1.1 million clones, approximately 80% seen once. Study-level findings and limits: What naive subsets generally showed was a larger estimated richness than memory subsets showed.

Sequenced material: memory CD4+ T cells from PBMCs. The subset is: CD45RA-negative fraction. The source is a man aged 18-30 years in good health. Some clones in this sample may be carry-over from other donors' samples.

CDR3 region: CASSPPGANEKLFF. The CDR3 DNA reads TGTGCCAGCAGCCCCCCAGGGGCTAATGAAAAACTGTTTTTT. The J gene is TRBJ1-4, the V gene TRBV28, with D possibly being TRBD1 (6 bases). Germline V gives CDR1 MDHEN, CDR2 SYDVKM. The CDR3 is 14 residues long. V dropped 6 bases and J dropped 3 bases, with 11 bases sitting between them.